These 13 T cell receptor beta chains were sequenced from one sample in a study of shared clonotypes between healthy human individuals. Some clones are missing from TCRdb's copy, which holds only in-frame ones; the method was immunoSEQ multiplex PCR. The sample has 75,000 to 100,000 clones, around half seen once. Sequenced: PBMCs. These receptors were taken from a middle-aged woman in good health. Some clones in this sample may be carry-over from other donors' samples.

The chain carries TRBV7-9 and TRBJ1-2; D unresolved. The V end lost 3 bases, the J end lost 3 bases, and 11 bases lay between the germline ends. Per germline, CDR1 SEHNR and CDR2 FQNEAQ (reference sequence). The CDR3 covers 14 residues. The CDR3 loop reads CASSFGRSHYGYTF. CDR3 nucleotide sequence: TGTGCCAGCAGCTTCGGCCGGAGCCACTATGGCTACACCTTC.

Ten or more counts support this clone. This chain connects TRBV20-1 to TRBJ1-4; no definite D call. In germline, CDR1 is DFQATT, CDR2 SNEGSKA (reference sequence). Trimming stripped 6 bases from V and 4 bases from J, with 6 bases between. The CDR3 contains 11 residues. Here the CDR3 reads CSATDNEKLFF. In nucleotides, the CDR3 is TGCAGTGCCACGGATAATGAAAAACTGTTTTTT.

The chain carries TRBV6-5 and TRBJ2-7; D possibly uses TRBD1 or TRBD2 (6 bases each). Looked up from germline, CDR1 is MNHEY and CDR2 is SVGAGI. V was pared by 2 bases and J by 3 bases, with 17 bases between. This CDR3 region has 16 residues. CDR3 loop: CASSYGSGAWVYEQYF. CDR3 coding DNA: TGTGCCAGCAGTTACGGATCGGGGGCTTGGGTCTACGAGCAGTACTTC.

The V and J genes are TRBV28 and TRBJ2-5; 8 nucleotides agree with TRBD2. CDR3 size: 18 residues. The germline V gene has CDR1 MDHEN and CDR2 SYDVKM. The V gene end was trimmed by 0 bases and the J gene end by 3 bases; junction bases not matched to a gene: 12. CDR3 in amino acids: CASSLWASGRQLEETQYF. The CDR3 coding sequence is TGTGCCAGCAGTTTATGGGCTAGCGGGCGACAATTGGAAGAGACCCAGTACTTC.

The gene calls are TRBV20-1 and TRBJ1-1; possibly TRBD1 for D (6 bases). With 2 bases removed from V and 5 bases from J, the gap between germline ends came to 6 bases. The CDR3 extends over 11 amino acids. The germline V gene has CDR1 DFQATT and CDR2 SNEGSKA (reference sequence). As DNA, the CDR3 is TGCAGTGCTAGACAGGGGACTGAAGCTTTCTTT. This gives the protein CSARQGTEAFF.

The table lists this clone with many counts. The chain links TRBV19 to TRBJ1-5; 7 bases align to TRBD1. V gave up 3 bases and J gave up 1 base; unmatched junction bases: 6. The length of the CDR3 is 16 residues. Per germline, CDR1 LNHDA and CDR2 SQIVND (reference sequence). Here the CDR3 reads CASSMMTGTSNQPQHF. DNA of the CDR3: TGTGCCAGTAGTATGATGACAGGGACGAGCAATCAGCCCCAGCATTTT.

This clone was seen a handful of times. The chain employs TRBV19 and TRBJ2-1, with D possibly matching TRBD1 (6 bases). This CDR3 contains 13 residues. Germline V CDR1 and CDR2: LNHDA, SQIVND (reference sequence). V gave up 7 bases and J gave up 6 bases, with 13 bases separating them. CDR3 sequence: CASTGHWANEQFF. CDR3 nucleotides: TGTGCCAGTACGGGACATTGGGCCAATGAGCAGTTCTTC.

The CDR3 coding sequence is TGTGCCAGCAGTTGGACAGGGTATAATCACGAGCAGTACTTC. Protein sequence: CASSWTGYNHEQYF. The V gene is TRBV7-9, the J gene TRBJ2-7; 8 nucleotides align to TRBD1. J lost 5 bases, V lost 6 bases, and 9 bases had no gene match. CDR1 is SEHNR, CDR2 FQNEAQ, per germline (reference sequence). The CDR3 is 14 amino acids.

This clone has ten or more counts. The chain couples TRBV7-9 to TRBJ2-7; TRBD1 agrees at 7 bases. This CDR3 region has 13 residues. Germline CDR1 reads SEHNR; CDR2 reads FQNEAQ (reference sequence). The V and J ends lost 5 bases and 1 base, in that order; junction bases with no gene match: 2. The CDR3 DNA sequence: TGTGCCAGCAGCAAGACAGGGTCCTACGAGCAGTACTTC. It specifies CASSKTGSYEQYF.

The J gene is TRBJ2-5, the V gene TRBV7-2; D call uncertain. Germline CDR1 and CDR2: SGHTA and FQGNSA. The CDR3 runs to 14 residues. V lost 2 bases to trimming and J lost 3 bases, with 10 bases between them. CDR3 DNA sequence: TGTGCCAGCAGCTTACCCGCGACCAAAGAGACCCAGTACTTC. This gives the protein CASSLPATKETQYF. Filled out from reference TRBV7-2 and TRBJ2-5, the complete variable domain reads GAGVSQSPSNKVTEKGKDVELRCDPISGHTALYWYRQSLGQGLEFLIYFQGNSAPDKSGLPSDRFSAERTGGSVSTLTIQRTQQEDSAVYLCASSLPATKETQYFGPGTRLLVL.

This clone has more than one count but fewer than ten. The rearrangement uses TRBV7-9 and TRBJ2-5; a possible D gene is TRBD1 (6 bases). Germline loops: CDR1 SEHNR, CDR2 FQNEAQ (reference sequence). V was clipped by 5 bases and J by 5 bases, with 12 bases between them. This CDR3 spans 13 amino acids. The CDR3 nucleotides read TGTGCCAGCAGCCCACGGACAGTCGAGACCCAGTACTTC. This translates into CASSPRTVETQYF.

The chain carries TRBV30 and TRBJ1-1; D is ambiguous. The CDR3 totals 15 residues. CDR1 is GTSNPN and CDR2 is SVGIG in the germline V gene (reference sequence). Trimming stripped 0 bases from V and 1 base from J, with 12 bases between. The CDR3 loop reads CAWSVIGRQNTEAFF. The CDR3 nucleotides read TGTGCCTGGAGTGTAATAGGACGGCAGAACACTGAAGCTTTCTTT. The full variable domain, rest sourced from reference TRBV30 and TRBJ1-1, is SQTIHQWPATLVQPVGSPLSLECTVEGTSNPNLYWYRQAAGRGLQLLFYSVGIGQISSEVPQNLSASRPQDRQFILSSKKLLLSDSGFYLCAWSVIGRQNTEAFFGQGTRLTVV.

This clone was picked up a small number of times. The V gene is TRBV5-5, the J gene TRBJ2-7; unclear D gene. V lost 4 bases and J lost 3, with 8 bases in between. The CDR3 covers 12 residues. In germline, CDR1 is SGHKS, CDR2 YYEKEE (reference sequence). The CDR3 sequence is CASSEDGYEQYF. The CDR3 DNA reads TGTGCCAGCAGCGAAGACGGCTACGAGCAGTACTTC.